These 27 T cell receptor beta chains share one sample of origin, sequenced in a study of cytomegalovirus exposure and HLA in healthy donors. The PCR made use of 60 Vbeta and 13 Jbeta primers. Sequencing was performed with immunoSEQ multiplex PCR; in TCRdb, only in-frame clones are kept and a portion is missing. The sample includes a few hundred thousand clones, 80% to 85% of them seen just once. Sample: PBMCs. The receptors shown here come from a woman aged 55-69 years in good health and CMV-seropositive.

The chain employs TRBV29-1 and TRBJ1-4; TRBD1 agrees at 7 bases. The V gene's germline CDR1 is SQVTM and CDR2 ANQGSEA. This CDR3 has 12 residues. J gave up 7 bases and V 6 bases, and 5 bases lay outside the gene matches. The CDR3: CSVLTGREKLFF. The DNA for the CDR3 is TGCAGCGTCCTGACAGGGCGTGAAAAACTGTTTTTT.

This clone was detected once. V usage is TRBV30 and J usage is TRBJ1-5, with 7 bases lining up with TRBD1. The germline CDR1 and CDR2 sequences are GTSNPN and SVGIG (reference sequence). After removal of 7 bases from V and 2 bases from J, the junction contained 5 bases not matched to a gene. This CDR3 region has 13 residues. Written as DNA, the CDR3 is TGTGCCTCGGGACAGATCGGCAATCAGCCCCAGCATTTT. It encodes CASGQIGNQPQHF.

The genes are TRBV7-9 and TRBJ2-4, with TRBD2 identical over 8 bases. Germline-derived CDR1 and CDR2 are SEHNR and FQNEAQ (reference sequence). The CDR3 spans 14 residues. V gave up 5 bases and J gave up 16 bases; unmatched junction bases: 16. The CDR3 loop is CASSIGEMGGRPYF. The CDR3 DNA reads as TGTGCCAGCAGCATTGGAGAAATGGGCGGGAGGCCCTACTTC. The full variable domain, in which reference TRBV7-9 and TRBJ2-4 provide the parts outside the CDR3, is DTGVSQNPRHKITKRGQNVTFRCDPISEHNRLYWYRQTLGQGPEFLTYFQNEAQLEKSRLLSDRFSAERPKGSFSTLEIQRTEQGDSAMYLCASSIGEMGGRPYFGAGTRLSVL.

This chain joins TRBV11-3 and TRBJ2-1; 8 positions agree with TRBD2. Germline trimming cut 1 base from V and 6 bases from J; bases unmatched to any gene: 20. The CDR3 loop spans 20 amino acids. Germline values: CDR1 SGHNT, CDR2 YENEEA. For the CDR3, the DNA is TGTGCCAGCAGCTTAGGGGAGGGGACGAGAGCGGGGGCTTGGGGCAATGAGCAGTTCTTC. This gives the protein CASSLGEGTRAGAWGNEQFF.

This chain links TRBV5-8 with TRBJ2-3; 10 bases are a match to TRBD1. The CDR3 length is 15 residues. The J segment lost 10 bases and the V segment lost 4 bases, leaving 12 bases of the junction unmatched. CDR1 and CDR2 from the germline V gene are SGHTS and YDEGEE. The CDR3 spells CASSAQTATGGAQYF. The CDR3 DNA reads TGTGCCAGCAGCGCGCAGACCGCGACAGGGGGCGCGCAGTATTTT.

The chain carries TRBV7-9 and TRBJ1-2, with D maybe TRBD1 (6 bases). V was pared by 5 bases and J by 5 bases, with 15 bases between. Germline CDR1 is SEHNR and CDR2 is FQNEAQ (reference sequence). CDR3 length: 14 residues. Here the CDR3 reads CASSPRRGFYGYTF. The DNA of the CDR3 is TGTGCCAGCAGCCCCCGCAGGGGATTTTATGGCTACACCTTC.

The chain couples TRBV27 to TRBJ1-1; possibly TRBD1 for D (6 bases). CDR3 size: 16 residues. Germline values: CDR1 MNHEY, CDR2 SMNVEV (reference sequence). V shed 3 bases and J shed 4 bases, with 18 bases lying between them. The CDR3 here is CASSFLGGGKGTEAFF. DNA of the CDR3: TGTGCCAGCAGTTTTCTGGGGGGGGGCAAGGGCACTGAAGCTTTCTTT.

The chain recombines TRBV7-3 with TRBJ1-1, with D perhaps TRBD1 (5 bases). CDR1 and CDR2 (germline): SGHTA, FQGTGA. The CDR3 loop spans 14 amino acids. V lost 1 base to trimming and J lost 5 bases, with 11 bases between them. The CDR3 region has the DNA TGTGCCAGCAGCTTAAGTCGGGGGAGTACTGAAGCTTTCTTT. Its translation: CASSLSRGSTEAFF.

CDR3 loop: CAISERRDGYNEQFF. CDR3 nucleotide sequence: TGTGCCATCAGTGAGAGGCGGGACGGTTACAATGAGCAGTTCTTC. The gene calls are TRBV10-3 and TRBJ2-1; D perhaps matches TRBD2 (6 bases). Trimming cost V 2 bases and J 4 bases, with 12 bases left between them. CDR3 size: 15 residues. Germline-derived CDR1 and CDR2 are ENHRY and SYGVKD.

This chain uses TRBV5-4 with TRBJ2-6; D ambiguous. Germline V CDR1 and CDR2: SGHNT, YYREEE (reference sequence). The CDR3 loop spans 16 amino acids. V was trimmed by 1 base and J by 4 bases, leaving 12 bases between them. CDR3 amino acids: CASSLPSARGANVLTF. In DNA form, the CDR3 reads TGTGCCAGCAGCTTGCCGAGCGCTCGCGGGGCCAACGTCCTGACTTTC. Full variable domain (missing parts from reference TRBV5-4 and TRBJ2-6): ETGVTQSPTHLIKTRGQQVTLRCSSQSGHNTVSWYQQALGQGPQFIFQYYREEENGRGNFPPRFSGLQFPNYSSELNVNALELDDSALYLCASSLPSARGANVLTFGAGSRLTVL.

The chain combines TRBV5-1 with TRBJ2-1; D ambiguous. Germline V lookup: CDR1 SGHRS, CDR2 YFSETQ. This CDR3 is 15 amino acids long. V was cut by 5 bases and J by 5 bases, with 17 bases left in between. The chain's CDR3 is CASRREVSPDNEQFF. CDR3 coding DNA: TGCGCCAGCAGGCGTGAGGTGTCTCCGGACAATGAGCAGTTCTTC.

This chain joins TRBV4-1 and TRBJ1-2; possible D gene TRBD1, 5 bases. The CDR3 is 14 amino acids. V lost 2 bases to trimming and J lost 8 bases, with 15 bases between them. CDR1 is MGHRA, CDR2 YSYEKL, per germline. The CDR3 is CASSQWAGGDGYTF. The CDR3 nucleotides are TGCGCCAGCAGCCAATGGGCTGGGGGGGACGGCTACACCTTC.

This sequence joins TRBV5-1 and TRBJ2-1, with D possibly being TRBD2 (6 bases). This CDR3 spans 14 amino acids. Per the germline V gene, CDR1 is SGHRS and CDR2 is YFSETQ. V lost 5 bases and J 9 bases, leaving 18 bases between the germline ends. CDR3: CASRNVIADSEQFF. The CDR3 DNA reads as TGCGCCAGCAGAAACGTGATAGCGGATAGTGAGCAGTTCTTC.

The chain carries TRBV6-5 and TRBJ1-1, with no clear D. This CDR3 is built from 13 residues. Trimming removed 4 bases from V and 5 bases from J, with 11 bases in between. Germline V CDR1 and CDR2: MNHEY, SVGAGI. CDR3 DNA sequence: TGTGCCAGCAGTTTCCAACCACGGACTGAAGCTTTCTTT. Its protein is CASSFQPRTEAFF.

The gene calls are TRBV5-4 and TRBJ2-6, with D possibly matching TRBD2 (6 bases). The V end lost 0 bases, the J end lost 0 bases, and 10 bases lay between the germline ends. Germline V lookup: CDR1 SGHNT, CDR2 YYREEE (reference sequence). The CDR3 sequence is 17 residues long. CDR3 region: CASSLGTGGSGANVLTF. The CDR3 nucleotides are TGTGCCAGCAGCTTGGGCACCGGGGGCTCTGGGGCCAACGTCCTGACTTTC.

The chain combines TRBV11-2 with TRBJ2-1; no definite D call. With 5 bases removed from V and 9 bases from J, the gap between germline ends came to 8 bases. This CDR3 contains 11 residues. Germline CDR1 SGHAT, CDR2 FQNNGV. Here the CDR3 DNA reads TGTGCCAGCAGCCTAAGTTTTGAGCAGTTCTTC. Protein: CASSLSFEQFF.

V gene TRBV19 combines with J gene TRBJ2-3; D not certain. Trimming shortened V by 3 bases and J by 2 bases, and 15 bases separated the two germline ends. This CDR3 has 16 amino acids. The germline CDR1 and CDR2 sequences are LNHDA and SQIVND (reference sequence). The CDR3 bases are TGTGCCAGTAGTATCCGACTCCCACCCTCCACAGATACGCAGTATTTT. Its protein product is CASSIRLPPSTDTQYF.

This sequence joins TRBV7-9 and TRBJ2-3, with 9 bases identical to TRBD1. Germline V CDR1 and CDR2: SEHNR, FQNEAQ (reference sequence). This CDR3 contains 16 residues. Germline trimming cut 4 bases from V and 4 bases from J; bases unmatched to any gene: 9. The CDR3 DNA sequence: TGTGCCAGCAGCTCCACCGGGACAGGGAGGCCAGATACGCAGTATTTT. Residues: CASSSTGTGRPDTQYF.

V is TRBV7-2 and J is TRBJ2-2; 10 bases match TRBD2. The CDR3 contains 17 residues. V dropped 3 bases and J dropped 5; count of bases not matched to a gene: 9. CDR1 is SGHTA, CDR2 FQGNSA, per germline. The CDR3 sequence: CASSLFLAGGGTGELFF. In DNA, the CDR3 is TGTGCCAGCAGCTTGTTCTTAGCGGGAGGAGGTACCGGGGAGCTGTTTTTT.

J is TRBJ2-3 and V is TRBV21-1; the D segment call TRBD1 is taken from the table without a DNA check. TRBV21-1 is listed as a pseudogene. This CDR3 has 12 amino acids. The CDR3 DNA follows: TGTGCCAGCAGCGGGACAACCGATACGCAGTATTTT. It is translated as CASSGTTDTQYF.

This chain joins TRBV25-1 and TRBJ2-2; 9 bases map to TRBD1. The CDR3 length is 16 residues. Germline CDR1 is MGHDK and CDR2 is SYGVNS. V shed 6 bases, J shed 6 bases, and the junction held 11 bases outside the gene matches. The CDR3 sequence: CASRGQRQGEPGELFF. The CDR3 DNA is TGTGCCAGCAGGGGACAAAGACAGGGGGAGCCCGGGGAGCTGTTTTTT.

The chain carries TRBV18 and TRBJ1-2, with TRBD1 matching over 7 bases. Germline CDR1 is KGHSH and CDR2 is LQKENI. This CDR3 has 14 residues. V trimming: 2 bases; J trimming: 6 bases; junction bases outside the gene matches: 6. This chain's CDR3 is CASSPGQENHGYTF. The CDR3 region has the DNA TGTGCCAGCTCACCAGGACAGGAGAACCATGGCTACACCTTC.

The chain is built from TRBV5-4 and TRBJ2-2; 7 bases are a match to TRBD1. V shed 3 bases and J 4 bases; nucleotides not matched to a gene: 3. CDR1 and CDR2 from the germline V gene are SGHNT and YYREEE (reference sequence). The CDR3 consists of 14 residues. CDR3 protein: CASSSGQVTGELFF. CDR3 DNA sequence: TGTGCCAGCAGCTCCGGACAGGTCACCGGGGAGCTGTTTTTT.

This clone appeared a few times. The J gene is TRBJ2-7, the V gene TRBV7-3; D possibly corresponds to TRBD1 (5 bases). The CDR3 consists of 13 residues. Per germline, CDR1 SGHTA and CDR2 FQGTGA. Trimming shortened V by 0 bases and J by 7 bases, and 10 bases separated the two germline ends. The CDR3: CASSLTRAKEQYF. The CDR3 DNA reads TGTGCCAGCAGCTTAACCAGGGCAAAGGAGCAGTACTTC. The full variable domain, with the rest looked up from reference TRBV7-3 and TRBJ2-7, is GAGVSQTPSNKVTEKGKYVELRCDPISGHTALYWYRQSLGQGPEFLIYFQGTGAADDSGLPNDRFFAVRPEGSVSTLKIQRTERGDSAVYLCASSLTRAKEQYFGPGTRLTVT.

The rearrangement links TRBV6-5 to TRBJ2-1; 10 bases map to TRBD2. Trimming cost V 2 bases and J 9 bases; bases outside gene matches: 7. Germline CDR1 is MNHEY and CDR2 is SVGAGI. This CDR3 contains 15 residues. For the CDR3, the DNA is TGTGCCAGCAGTTACCTGCTAGCGGGAGTGGGTGAGCAGTTCTTC. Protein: CASSYLLAGVGEQFF.

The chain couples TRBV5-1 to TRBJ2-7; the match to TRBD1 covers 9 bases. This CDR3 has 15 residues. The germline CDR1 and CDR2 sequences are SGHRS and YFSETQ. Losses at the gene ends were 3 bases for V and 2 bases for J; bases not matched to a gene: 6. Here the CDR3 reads CASSSPGTGTYEQYF. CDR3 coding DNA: TGCGCCAGCAGCTCGCCCGGGACAGGGACCTACGAGCAGTACTTC. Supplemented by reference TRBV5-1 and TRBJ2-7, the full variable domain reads KAGVTQTPRYLIKTRGQQVTLSCSPISGHRSVSWYQQTPGQGLQFLFEYFSETQRNKGNFPGRFSGRQFSNSRSEMNVSTLELGDSALYLCASSSPGTGTYEQYFGPGTRLTVT.

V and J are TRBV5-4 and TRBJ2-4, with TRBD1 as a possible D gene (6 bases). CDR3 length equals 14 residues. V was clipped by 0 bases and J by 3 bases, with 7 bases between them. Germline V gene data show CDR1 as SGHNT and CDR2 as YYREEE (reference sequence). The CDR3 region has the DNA TGTGCCAGCAGCTTGGCAGGGGACAAAAACATTCAGTACTTC. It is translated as CASSLAGDKNIQYF.